One sample yielded the 22 T cell receptor beta chains listed below, sequenced in a study of blood T cell repertoires in COVID-19. Sequencing was performed with immunoSEQ multiplex PCR; in TCRdb, only in-frame clones are kept and a portion is missing. In the table there are over 45,000 clones, approximately 89% of which are singletons. The sample consisted of peripheral blood. Source of these receptors: a woman aged 55-75 years with COVID-19, enrolled during active disease.

This sequence joins TRBV5-1 and TRBJ2-5; 11 bases map to TRBD1. V was pared by 3 bases and J by 1 base, with 2 bases of the junction left unmatched. This CDR3 region has 15 residues. The germline gives CDR1 SGHRS, CDR2 YFSETQ. Written as DNA, the CDR3 is TGCGCCAGCAGCTGGGGGACAGGGGGCCAAGAGACCCAGTACTTC. Translation: CASSWGTGGQETQYF.

This clone has a single count. This sequence joins TRBV4-1 and TRBJ1-2; 7 positions match TRBD1. The J segment lost 0 bases and the V segment lost 3 bases, leaving 4 bases of the junction unmatched. In germline, CDR1 is MGHRA, CDR2 YSYEKL. The CDR3 is 15 residues long. The DNA of the CDR3 is TGCGCCAGCAGCCACACGGGACAGTCTAACTATGGCTACACCTTC. Translated: CASSHTGQSNYGYTF.

The J gene is TRBJ1-2, the V gene TRBV29-1; maybe TRBD1 (5 bases). Germline V gene data show CDR1 as SQVTM and CDR2 as ANQGSEA. V lost 3 bases, J lost 6 bases, and 11 bases lay in between. This CDR3 is built from 12 residues. The CDR3 DNA follows: TGCAGCGTTGATTCTCAGGGCGATGGCTACACCTTC. The encoded protein is CSVDSQGDGYTF.

This chain joins TRBV11-2 and TRBJ1-1; 7 bases fit TRBD1. Losses at the gene ends were 5 bases for V and 0 bases for J; bases not matched to a gene: 6. The CDR3 runs 15 residues. CDR1 SGHAT and CDR2 FQNNGV come from the germline V gene. This chain's CDR3 is CASSQRDSLNTEAFF. The CDR3, as DNA: TGTGCCAGCAGCCAACGGGACAGTTTGAACACTGAAGCTTTCTTT.

The chain joins TRBV6-2 or TRBV6-3 to TRBJ1-1; no clear D. CDR3 length equals 16 residues. V shed 0 bases and J shed 0 bases, with 11 bases lying between them. CDR1 and CDR2 (germline): MNHEY, SVGEGT. CDR3 in amino acids: CASSYSLGLLNTEAFF. CDR3 nucleotide sequence: TGTGCCAGCAGTTACTCCCTAGGACTGTTGAACACTGAAGCTTTCTTT.

This sequence joins TRBV7-2 and TRBJ1-2; 10 positions match TRBD1. Trimming removed 7 bases from V and 4 bases from J; junction bases left unmatched: 6. Germline-derived CDR1 and CDR2 are SGHTA and FQGNSA. This CDR3 has 14 amino acids. The CDR3 protein is CASTSTGGLYGYTF. The CDR3 bases are TGTGCCAGCACCTCGACAGGGGGCCTCTATGGCTACACCTTC.

This clone was counted only a few times. The chain joins TRBV6-5 to TRBJ2-1; TRBD1 matches at 8 bases. Trimming at V came to 4 bases and at J to 6 bases, leaving 5 bases not matched to a gene. The CDR3 is made up of 14 amino acids. In germline, CDR1 is MNHEY, CDR2 SVGAGI. As DNA, the CDR3 is TGTGCCAGCAGTTCTGCAGACAGGGGCAATGAGCAGTTCTTC. It encodes CASSSADRGNEQFF.

This clone was seen a single time. For the CDR3, the DNA is TGTGCCAGCAGCCCCCGGGGGGCTAATCAGCCCCAGCATTTT. It yields the protein CASSPRGANQPQHF. V is TRBV6-5 and J is TRBJ1-5; TRBD1 is a possible D gene (6 bases). Germline V gene sequence: CDR1 MNHEY, CDR2 SVGAGI. The CDR3 loop spans 14 amino acids. Between the trimmed V and J ends, which lost 6 bases and 4 bases, there was a span of 13 bases.

This chain uses TRBV6-5 with TRBJ1-3; D not certain. Germline V gene lookup returns CDR1 MNHEY and CDR2 SVGAGI. The CDR3 has 12 residues. With 5 bases removed from V and 7 bases from J, the gap between germline ends came to 9 bases. This CDR3 reads CASSTDWNTIYF. In DNA form, the CDR3 reads TGTGCCAGCAGTACCGACTGGAACACCATATATTTT.

The chain links TRBV5-1 to TRBJ2-1; no clear D gene. The CDR3 runs 13 residues. Germline CDR1 SGHRS, CDR2 YFSETQ. The V end lost 2 bases, the J end lost 6 bases, and 9 bases lay between the germline ends. CDR3 bases: TGCGCCAGCAGCTTTCCACAAGTCAATGAGCAGTTCTTC. This codes for CASSFPQVNEQFF.

The chain recombines TRBV6-2 or TRBV6-3 with TRBJ1-1, with D maybe TRBD1 (6 bases). Germline values: CDR1 MNHEY, CDR2 SVGEGT. The CDR3 consists of 16 residues. V lost 5 bases and J 4 bases, leaving 20 bases between the germline ends. The CDR3 sequence: CASSPAGARSVTEAFF. Here the CDR3 DNA reads TGTGCCAGCAGTCCCGCAGGGGCGAGGAGTGTCACTGAAGCTTTCTTT.

Written as DNA, the CDR3 is TGTGCCCGTACCGGACAGGCTAGCACAGATACGCAGTATTTT. Translation gives CARTGQASTDTQYF. The chain uses TRBV2 and TRBJ2-3; 7 nucleotides align to TRBD1. CDR3 length: 14 residues. Germline-derived CDR1 and CDR2 are SNHLY and FYNNEI. Trimming cost V 11 bases and J 0 bases; bases outside gene matches: 8.

The gene calls are TRBV14 and TRBJ2-5, with a weak D call TRBD2 (6 bases). V gave up 0 bases and J gave up 7 bases, with 9 bases separating them. The CDR3 has 13 amino acids. Germline loops: CDR1 SGHDN, CDR2 FVKESK. The CDR3 protein is CASSQERRGTQYF. The CDR3 DNA sequence: TGTGCCAGCAGCCAAGAGAGGAGGGGGACCCAGTACTTC.

The gene calls are TRBV5-1 and TRBJ2-1; 9 positions agree with TRBD1. Germline CDR1 reads SGHRS; CDR2 reads YFSETQ. With V trimmed by 6 bases and J by 6 bases, 7 bases remained unmatched. The CDR3 is 14 residues long. The chain's CDR3 is CASTLQTGGNEQFF. The CDR3 DNA sequence: TGCGCCAGCACTCTTCAGACAGGGGGCAATGAGCAGTTCTTC.

The chain has TRBV18 and TRBJ1-4; D gene unclear. The CDR3 contains 18 residues. Trimming left V 1 base short and J 8 bases short, with 23 bases between. Germline CDR1 is KGHSH and CDR2 is LQKENI. The CDR3 here is CASSPRDVPGSHGEKLFF. In nucleotides, the CDR3 is TGTGCCAGCTCACCACGGGATGTTCCGGGATCCCACGGAGAAAAACTGTTTTTT. Complete variable domain (other parts from reference TRBV18 and TRBJ1-4): NAGVMQNPRHLVRRRGQEARLRCSPMKGHSHVYWYRQLPEEGLKFMVYLQKENIIDESGMPKERFSAEFPKEGPSILRIQQVVRGDSAAYFCASSPRDVPGSHGEKLFFGSGTQLSVL.

The chain uses TRBV12-1 and TRBJ1-5; the table names TRBD1, a call not compared with the DNA. TRBV12-1 is marked as a pseudogene. This CDR3 region has 17 residues. The CDR3 is CASSPTFPGQGGQPQHF. For the CDR3, the DNA is TGTGCCAGCAGCCCAACGTTCCCGGGACAGGGCGGTCAGCCCCAGCATTTT.

The sample holds one count of this clone. The chain couples TRBV18 to TRBJ1-2; 9 bases fit TRBD1. Germline CDR1 is KGHSH and CDR2 is LQKENI. V was clipped by 3 bases and J by 2 bases; unmatched bases: 4. The CDR3 covers 15 residues. This CDR3 reads CASSPRTGENYGYTF. The CDR3 DNA reads as TGTGCCAGCTCACCGAGGACAGGGGAGAACTATGGCTACACCTTC.

The V gene is TRBV27, the J gene TRBJ2-3, with 9 bases identical to TRBD1. The CDR3 spans 15 residues. Germline CDR1 reads MNHEY; CDR2 reads SMNVEV (reference sequence). Trimming at V came to 6 bases and at J to 3 bases, leaving 7 bases not matched to a gene. The CDR3 sequence is CASRNRGLRTDTQYF. CDR3 DNA sequence: TGTGCCAGCAGAAACAGGGGGCTTCGGACAGATACGCAGTATTTT.

Here the CDR3 DNA reads TGTGCCAGCAGCTCCCGACAGGACCCAAGGAACACTGAAGCTTTCTTT. It encodes CASSSRQDPRNTEAFF. The genes are TRBV7-9 and TRBJ1-1; D perhaps matches TRBD1 (6 bases). Germline CDR1 and CDR2: SEHNR and FQNEAQ (reference sequence). The CDR3 extends over 16 amino acids. Trimming stripped 4 bases from V and 1 base from J, with 16 bases between. The whole variable domain, filled in from reference TRBV7-9 and TRBJ1-1, reads DTGVSQNPRHKITKRGQNVTFRCDPISEHNRLYWYRQTLGQGPEFLTYFQNEAQLEKSRLLSDRFSAERPKGSFSTLEIQRTEQGDSAMYLCASSSRQDPRNTEAFFGQGTRLTVV.

The chain is built from TRBV7-9 and TRBJ1-2; maybe TRBD1 (5 bases). This CDR3 is 14 amino acids long. The V gene's germline CDR1 is SEHNR and CDR2 FQNEAQ (reference sequence). V was cut by 4 bases and J by 8 bases, with 17 bases left in between. The CDR3 DNA reads as TGTGCCAGCAGCTGGGGGGGTCTTTCTGGCGGCTACACCTTC. Translating gives CASSWGGLSGGYTF.

V is TRBV4-3 and J is TRBJ1-2, with D unclear. The V end was cut by 1 base, the J end by 1 base, with 10 bases between. The germline V gene encodes CDR1 LGHNA and CDR2 YSLEER. The CDR3 length is 15 residues. The chain's CDR3 is CASSQVYSLNYGYTF. The CDR3 nucleotides are TGCGCCAGCAGCCAAGTTTACAGCCTTAACTATGGCTACACCTTC.

The chain's CDR3 is CASSLASRNAEAFF. Here the CDR3 DNA reads TGTGCCAGCAGCTTAGCGAGCCGTAACGCTGAAGCTTTCTTT. The V and J genes are TRBV11-2 and TRBJ1-1; D not resolved. Trimming shortened V by 1 base and J by 6 bases, and 12 bases separated the two germline ends. From germline, CDR1 is SGHAT and CDR2 FQNNGV. The CDR3 runs to 14 residues.